This TCR beta chain was documented in a study of T cell changes during pregnancy in multiple sclerosis. The CDR3 runs 12 residues. From germline, CDR1 is MDHEN and CDR2 SYDVKM. Trimming removed 6 bases at V and 13 bases at J, with 17 bases between. Profiled with immunoSEQ multiplex PCR; TCRdb holds only in-frame clones, not every one. The sample includes under 45,000 clones, 90% to 95% of them seen just once. The sequencing used CD4+ T cells from peripheral blood mononuclear cells, collected in the third trimester of pregnancy. The rearrangement uses TRBV28 and TRBJ2-3; D is uncertain. This receptor was obtained from a female donor with multiple sclerosis, enrolled in a pregnancy study. CDR3 DNA: TGTGCCAGCAGGGGCCTCGAGACAATAGAGTATTTT. This encodes CASRGLETIEYF.